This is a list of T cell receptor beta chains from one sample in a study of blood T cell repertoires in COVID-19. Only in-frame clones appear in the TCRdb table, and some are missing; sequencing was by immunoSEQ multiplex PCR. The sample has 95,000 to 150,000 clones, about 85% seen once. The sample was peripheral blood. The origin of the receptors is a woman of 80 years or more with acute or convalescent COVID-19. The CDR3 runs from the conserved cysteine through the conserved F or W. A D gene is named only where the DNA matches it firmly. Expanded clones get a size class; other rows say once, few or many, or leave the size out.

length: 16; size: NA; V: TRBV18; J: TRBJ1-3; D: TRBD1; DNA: TGTGCCAGCTCACCTGCCGGGACAGGGATTGGAAACACCATATATTTT; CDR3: CASSPAGTGIGNTIYF
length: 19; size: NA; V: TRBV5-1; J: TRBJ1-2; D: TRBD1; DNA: TGCGCCAGCCTAAAAAATCCGGGACAGGGGCACGCGGAGGGCTATGGCTACACCTTC; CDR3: CASLKNPGQGHAEGYGYTF
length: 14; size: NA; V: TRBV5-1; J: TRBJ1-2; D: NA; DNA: TGCGCCAGCAGCTGGGAGGGGGCTAACTATGGCTACACCTTC; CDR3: CASSWEGANYGYTF
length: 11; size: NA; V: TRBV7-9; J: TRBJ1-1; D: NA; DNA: TGTGCCAGCAGGCGACAGGCTGAAGCTTTCTTT; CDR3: CASRRQAEAFF
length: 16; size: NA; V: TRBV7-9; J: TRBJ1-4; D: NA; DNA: TGTGCCAGCAGTCTCCTCTTGAGAGCAACTAATGAAAAACTGTTTTTT; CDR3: CASSLLLRATNEKLFF
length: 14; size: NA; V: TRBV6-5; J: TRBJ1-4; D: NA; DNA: TGTGCCAGCAGACGTCCGGCAACTAATGAAAAACTGTTTTTT; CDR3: CASRRPATNEKLFF
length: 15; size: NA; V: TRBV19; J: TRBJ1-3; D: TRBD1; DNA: TGTGCCAGTACCGCAACAGGGGTCTCTGGAAACACCATATATTTT; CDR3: CASTATGVSGNTIYF
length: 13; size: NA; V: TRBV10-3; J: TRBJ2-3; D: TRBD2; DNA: TGTGCCATCAGCGGGGGACTAGCAGATACGCAGTATTTT; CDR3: CAISGGLADTQYF
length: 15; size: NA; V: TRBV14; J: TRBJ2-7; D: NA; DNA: TGTGCCAGCAGCCAACGGGATCTCGTAACCTACGAGCAGTACTTC; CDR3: CASSQRDLVTYEQYF
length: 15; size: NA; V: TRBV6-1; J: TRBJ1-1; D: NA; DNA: TGTGCCAGCAGTGAAGCGCTACTCCTGAACACTGAAGCTTTCTTT; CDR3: CASSEALLLNTEAFF
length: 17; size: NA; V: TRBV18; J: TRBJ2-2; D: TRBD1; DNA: TGTGCCAGCTCACTTTTAGGAACAGGGGCCGACACCGGGGAGCTGTTTTTT; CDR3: CASSLLGTGADTGELFF
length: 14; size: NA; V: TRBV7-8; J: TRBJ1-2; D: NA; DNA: TGTGCCAGCAGCTTAGGGGGCCTGAGCTATGGCTACACCTTC; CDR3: CASSLGGLSYGYTF
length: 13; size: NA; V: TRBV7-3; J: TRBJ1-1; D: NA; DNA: TGTGCCAGCAGCACCTGGACATACGCTGAAGCTTTCTTT; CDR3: CASSTWTYAEAFF
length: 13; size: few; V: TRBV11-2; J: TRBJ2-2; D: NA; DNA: TGTGCCAGCAGCGAACAGAGTCCCGGGGAGCTGTTTTTT; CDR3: CASSEQSPGELFF
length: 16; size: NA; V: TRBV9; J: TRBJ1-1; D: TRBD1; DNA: TGTGCCAGCAGCTATCGGTGGGACAGGGGGAACACTGAAGCTTTCTTT; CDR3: CASSYRWDRGNTEAFF
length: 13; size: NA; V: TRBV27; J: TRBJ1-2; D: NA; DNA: TGTGCCAGCAGTCTTACAGGGATGGGAGGCTACACCTTC; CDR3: CASSLTGMGGYTF
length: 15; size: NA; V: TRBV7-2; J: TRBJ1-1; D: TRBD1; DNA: TGTGCCAGCAGCTTATCAGGGGGCTTTAACACTGAAGCTTTCTTT; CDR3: CASSLSGGFNTEAFF
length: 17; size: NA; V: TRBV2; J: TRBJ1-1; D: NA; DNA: TGTGCCAGCAGTCGCTCTTCAGGCAGGGTATTGAACACTGAAGCTTTCTTT; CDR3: CASSRSSGRVLNTEAFF
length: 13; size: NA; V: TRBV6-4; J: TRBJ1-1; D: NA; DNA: TGTGCCAGCAGTGCACAGCAGAACACTGAAGCTTTCTTT; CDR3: CASSAQQNTEAFF
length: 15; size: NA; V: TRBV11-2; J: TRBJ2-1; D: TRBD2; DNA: TGTGCCAGCAGCTTAGGGCGGGGGGGGTACAATGAGCAGTTCTTC; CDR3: CASSLGRGGYNEQFF
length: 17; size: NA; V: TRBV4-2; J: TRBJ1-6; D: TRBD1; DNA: TGTGCCAGCAGCCAAGAGACCAGGACAGGTTTTTGGTCACCCCTCCACTTT; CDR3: CASSQETRTGFWSPLHF
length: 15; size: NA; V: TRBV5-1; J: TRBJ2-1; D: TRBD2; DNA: TGCGCCAGCAGCACGGAGCGGGGGCCGTCCGATGAGCAGTTCTTC; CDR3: CASSTERGPSDEQFF
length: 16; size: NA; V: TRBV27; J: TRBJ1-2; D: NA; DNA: TGTGCCAGCAGTAAACAGAGCGGGGGGAGGGACTATGGCTACACCTTC; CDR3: CASSKQSGGRDYGYTF
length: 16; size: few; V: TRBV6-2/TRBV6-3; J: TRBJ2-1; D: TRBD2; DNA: TGTGCCAGCAGTTACTCGACCCTAGCGGGGGTCAATGAGCAGTTCTTC; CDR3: CASSYSTLAGVNEQFF
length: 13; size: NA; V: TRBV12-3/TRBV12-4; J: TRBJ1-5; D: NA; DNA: TGTGCCAGCAGTTTCCGTAGGGGCCAGCCCCAGCATTTT; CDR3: CASSFRRGQPQHF
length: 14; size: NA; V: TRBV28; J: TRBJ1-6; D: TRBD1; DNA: TGTGCCAGCAGTTACCGGGACAGGGCTTCACCCCTCCACTTT; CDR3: CASSYRDRASPLHF
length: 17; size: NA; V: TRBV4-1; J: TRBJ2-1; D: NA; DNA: TGCGCCAGCAGCCTACAACCCCCCGACTTAAATACAAATGAGCAGTTCTTC; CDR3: CASSLQPPDLNTNEQFF
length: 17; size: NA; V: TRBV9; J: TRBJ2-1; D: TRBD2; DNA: TGTGCCAGCAGCGTAACTAGCGGGGACCTAGCCTACAATGAGCAGTTCTTC; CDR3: CASSVTSGDLAYNEQFF
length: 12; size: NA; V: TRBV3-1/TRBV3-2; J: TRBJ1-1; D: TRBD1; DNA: TGTGCCAGCAACAGGGGTAACACTGAAGCTTTCTTT; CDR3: CASNRGNTEAFF